These 22 T cell receptor beta chains were all obtained from the same sample, sequenced in a study of T cells after yellow fever vaccination. MiXCR, applied by TCRdb to the 5' RACE reads, yields one record per CDR3 protein. The data show roughly 63,000 distinct CDR3 sequences, with approximately 7% seen just once and 35% to 40% held by the top ten. The source was CD8+ T cells sorted from PBMCs, collected 15 days after the yellow fever booster vaccination. The origin of the receptors is a man aged 30-40 years who received the YFV17D yellow fever vaccine.

This clonotype was seen ten or more times. This chain links TRBV20-1 with TRBJ1-5; perhaps TRBD1 as D (5 bases). The germline gives CDR1 DFQATT, CDR2 SNEGSKA (reference sequence). The CDR3 is 15 residues long. V dropped 2 bases and J dropped 4 bases, with 15 bases sitting between them. The CDR3 nucleotides are TGCAGTGCTAGACTAGGTGGTAGGGGAAATCAGCCCCAGCATTTT. As protein: CSARLGGRGNQPQHF.

This clonotype has at least ten counts. The V gene is TRBV3-1, the J gene TRBJ2-2; D call uncertain. This CDR3 is built from 17 residues. CDR1 is LGHDT and CDR2 is YNNKEL in the germline V gene (reference sequence). With 1 base removed from V and 7 bases from J, the gap between germline ends came to 19 bases. CDR3 sequence (DNA): TGTGCCAGCAGCCAAGTGGTGAGCTCCCTTTGGAACGGGGAGCTGTTTTTT. This gives the protein CASSQVVSSLWNGELFF.

This clonotype has a count of ten or more. V usage is TRBV6-2 or TRBV6-3 and J usage is TRBJ1-1, with D unresolved. The CDR3 runs to 14 residues. CDR1 and CDR2 from the germline V gene are MNHEY and SVGEGT. The V and J ends lost 7 bases and 8 bases respectively, with 20 bases between them. Here the CDR3 reads CASTLRFETPEAFF. CDR3 DNA sequence: TGTGCCAGCACCCTGCGGTTCGAAACTCCAGAAGCTTTCTTT.

This clonotype was counted at least ten times. The rearrangement joins TRBV20-1 to TRBJ2-1, with 14 bases identical to TRBD2. Germline values: CDR1 DFQATT, CDR2 SNEGSKA (reference sequence). V trimming: 6 bases; J trimming: 8 bases; junction bases outside the gene matches: 12. The CDR3 extends over 16 amino acids. CDR3 DNA sequence: TGCAGTGCCACATACCACGGGACTAGCGGGAGTGATGAGCAGTTCTTC. Its protein is CSATYHGTSGSDEQFF.

Ten or more counts support this clonotype. The CDR3 reads CASSMGWTVAYEQYF. The CDR3 bases are TGTGCCAGTAGTATGGGATGGACAGTAGCCTACGAGCAGTACTTC. The chain recombines TRBV19 with TRBJ2-7, with TRBD1 as a possible D gene (6 bases). V gave up 3 bases and J gave up 2 bases, with 14 bases separating them. CDR3 size: 15 residues. CDR1 is LNHDA, CDR2 SQIVND, per germline (reference sequence).

This sequence joins TRBV20-1 and TRBJ2-4, with D perhaps TRBD1 or TRBD2 (5 bases each). Germline CDR1 DFQATT, CDR2 SNEGSKA (reference sequence). V was shortened by 3 bases and J by 2 bases, with 26 bases between the two germline ends. The CDR3 totals 19 residues. The CDR3 nucleotides are TGCAGTGCTAGCGGCCGGGGACCGGGGTTGGACTCTCCCAAAAACATTCAGTACTTC. It specifies CSASGRGPGLDSPKNIQYF.

This clonotype appeared many times. This chain connects TRBV25-1 to TRBJ2-2; a possible D gene is TRBD2 (6 bases). The CDR3 sequence is 15 residues long. Germline lookup yields CDR1 MGHDK and CDR2 SYGVNS. Trimming removed 4 bases from V and 0 bases from J, with 9 bases in between. The CDR3 protein is CASSGRGSNTGELFF. The DNA of the CDR3 is TGTGCCAGCAGTGGGAGGGGCTCGAACACCGGGGAGCTGTTTTTT.

This clonotype was detected ten times or more. V is TRBV15 and J is TRBJ2-2; tentatively, D is TRBD2 (7 bases). Germline CDR1 reads LNHNV; CDR2 reads YYDKDF (reference sequence). This CDR3 has 11 residues. V was cut by 10 bases and J by 6 bases, with 9 bases left in between. In nucleotides, the CDR3 is TGTGCCAGGGGGGGGCCCGGGGAGCTGTTTTTT. This gives the protein CARGGPGELFF.

The table lists this clonotype with many counts. The chain carries TRBV7-9 and TRBJ2-5; D may be TRBD2 (6 bases). Per the germline V gene, CDR1 is SEHNR and CDR2 is FQNEAQ (reference sequence). Trimming took off 5 bases at V and 6 bases at J, with 13 bases between the two ends. This CDR3 region has 13 residues. CDR3 DNA: TGTGCCAGCAGCCCCGGGGGACTGAAGACCCAGTACTTC. Amino acids: CASSPGGLKTQYF.

In this sample, this clonotype turned up many times. The chain links TRBV7-8 to TRBJ2-1; no clear D. Trimming shortened V by 5 bases and J by 3 bases, and 14 bases separated the two germline ends. From germline, CDR1 is SGHVS and CDR2 FQNEAQ. The CDR3 runs 15 residues. In nucleotides, the CDR3 is TGTGCCAGCAGCACACCCGGTGACTTCTACAATGAGCAGTTCTTC. Protein: CASSTPGDFYNEQFF.

This clonotype was picked up many times. The chain recombines TRBV29-1 with TRBJ2-7, with no clear D. V shed 1 base and J shed 2 bases, with 9 bases lying between them. The CDR3 totals 13 residues. CDR1 and CDR2 (germline): SQVTM, ANQGSEA. DNA of the CDR3: TGCAGCGTTGAAGGACGGAGACCCTACGAGCAGTACTTC. This sequence encodes CSVEGRRPYEQYF.

There are many counts of this clonotype. The V gene is TRBV20-1, the J gene TRBJ2-3; D may be TRBD1 or TRBD2 (5 bases each). V lost 3 bases, J lost 4 bases, and 14 bases lay in between. This CDR3 is built from 14 residues. Germline lookup yields CDR1 DFQATT and CDR2 SNEGSKA (reference sequence). The DNA for the CDR3 is TGCAGTGCTAGGCCCGGGGCGGGCCCAGATACGCAGTATTTT. Amino acids: CSARPGAGPDTQYF.

This clonotype has ten or more counts. V usage is TRBV7-9 and J usage is TRBJ1-1, with D perhaps matching TRBD1 (5 bases). Germline V gene data show CDR1 as SEHNR and CDR2 as FQNEAQ (reference sequence). Trimming removed 3 bases at V and 0 bases at J, with 14 bases between. There are 16 residues in the CDR3. The CDR3 nucleotides are TGTGCCAGCAGCTTCACCAGGGCTGGCATGAACACTGAAGCTTTCTTT. This codes for CASSFTRAGMNTEAFF.

At least ten counts were recorded for this clonotype. V usage is TRBV28 and J usage is TRBJ2-7, with TRBD2 as a possible D gene (6 bases). V lost 8 bases to trimming and J lost 5 bases, with 19 bases between them. CDR3 size: 14 residues. Germline V CDR1 and CDR2: MDHEN, SYDVKM. The chain's CDR3 is CASAFGTPLNEQYF. In DNA form, the CDR3 reads TGTGCCAGCGCTTTTGGGACTCCCCTCAACGAGCAGTACTTC.

This clonotype was seen ten or more times. This chain links TRBV10-3 with TRBJ1-1; perhaps TRBD1 as D (5 bases). CDR1 and CDR2 from the germline V gene are ENHRY and SYGVKD. This CDR3 is 11 amino acids long. The V gene lost 11 bases and the J gene lost 5 bases, with 12 bases spanning the gap. The CDR3 nucleotides read TGTGCCGCCCGGAGGGGTACTGAAGCTTTCTTT. As protein: CAARRGTEAFF.

This clonotype was seen at least ten times. This chain links TRBV25-1 with TRBJ2-1; D is uncertain. Germline V lookup: CDR1 MGHDK, CDR2 SYGVNS. V dropped 5 bases and J dropped 9 bases, with 11 bases sitting between them. This CDR3 contains 12 residues. The CDR3 DNA follows: TGTGCCAGCAGTCATGGTTCTGGTGAGCAGTTCTTC. Translated: CASSHGSGEQFF.

This clonotype was recorded many times. V and J are TRBV7-3 and TRBJ2-3; 7 bases fit TRBD2. V gave up 3 bases and J gave up 3 bases; unmatched junction bases: 6. The CDR3 spans 15 residues. Per the germline V gene, CDR1 is SGHTA and CDR2 is FQGTGA. In DNA, the CDR3 is TGTGCCAGCAGCTTCTGGGGGGGAGGTACAGATACGCAGTATTTT. Its translation: CASSFWGGGTDTQYF.

This clonotype has at least ten counts. The gene calls are TRBV20-1 and TRBJ2-1; D is unresolved. This CDR3 has 13 amino acids. V lost 8 bases to trimming and J lost 4 bases, with 15 bases between them. Germline V gene data show CDR1 as DFQATT and CDR2 as SNEGSKA (reference sequence). CDR3 DNA sequence: TGCAGTCCGGCCCCAGACCAATACAATGAGCAGTTCTTC. Protein: CSPAPDQYNEQFF.

This clonotype appeared many times. CDR3 nucleotide sequence: TGCGCCAGCAGAGCCGGGGGAGGCACAGATACGCAGTATTTT. This translates into CASRAGGGTDTQYF. This chain connects TRBV10-1 to TRBJ2-3; D is possibly TRBD2 (6 bases). The germline V and J ends were trimmed by 6 bases and 1 base, with 11 bases remaining between them. The CDR3 loop spans 14 amino acids. The germline V gene encodes CDR1 WNHNN and CDR2 SYGVQD (reference sequence).

Ten or more counts support this clonotype. This rearrangement joins TRBV7-8 to TRBJ2-7, with D tentatively TRBD1 (5 bases). Germline CDR1 SGHVS, CDR2 FQNEAQ. The CDR3 has 13 amino acids. V dropped 5 bases and J dropped 1 base, with 9 bases sitting between them. The CDR3 loop is CASSVGQSYEQYF. CDR3 nucleotide sequence: TGTGCCAGCAGCGTCGGACAATCCTACGAGCAGTACTTC.

This clonotype has only a few counts. The chain uses TRBV5-5 and TRBJ2-7; TRBD1 matches at 8 bases. With V trimmed by 3 bases and J by 0 bases, 5 bases remained unmatched. The CDR3 runs to 15 residues. CDR1 and CDR2 from the germline V gene are SGHKS and YYEKEE (reference sequence). CDR3 sequence: CASSYTGGNSYEQYF. The CDR3 nucleotides read TGTGCCAGCAGCTATACAGGGGGTAACTCCTACGAGCAGTACTTC.

This clonotype occurred many times. This chain links TRBV15 with TRBJ2-7; 10 bases map to TRBD1. The CDR3 runs 16 residues. Trimming at V came to 0 bases and at J to 7 bases, leaving 9 bases not matched to a gene. Germline assignment: CDR1 LNHNV and CDR2 YYDKDF (reference sequence). This CDR3 is CATSREYWDRGGEQYF. CDR3 nucleotide sequence: TGTGCCACCAGCAGAGAATACTGGGACAGGGGTGGGGAGCAGTACTTC.